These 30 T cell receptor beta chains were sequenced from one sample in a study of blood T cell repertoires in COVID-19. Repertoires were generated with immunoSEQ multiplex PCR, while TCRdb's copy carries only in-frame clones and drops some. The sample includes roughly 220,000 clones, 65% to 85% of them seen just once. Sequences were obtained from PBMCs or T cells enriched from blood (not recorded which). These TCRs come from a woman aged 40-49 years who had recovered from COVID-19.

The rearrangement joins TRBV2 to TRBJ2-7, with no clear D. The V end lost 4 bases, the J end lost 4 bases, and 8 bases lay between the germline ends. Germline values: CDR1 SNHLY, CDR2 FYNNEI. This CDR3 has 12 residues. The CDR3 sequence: CASSVEVYEQYF. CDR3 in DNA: TGTGCCAGCAGTGTCGAGGTATACGAGCAGTACTTC.

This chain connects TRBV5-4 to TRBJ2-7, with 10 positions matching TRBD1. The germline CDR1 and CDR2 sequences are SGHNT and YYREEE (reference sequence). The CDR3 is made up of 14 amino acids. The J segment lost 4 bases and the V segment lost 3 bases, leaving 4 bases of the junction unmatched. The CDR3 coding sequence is TGTGCCAGCAGCTGGAGGGACAGGGGTTACGAGCAGTACTTC. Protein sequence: CASSWRDRGYEQYF. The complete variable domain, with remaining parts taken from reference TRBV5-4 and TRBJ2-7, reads ETGVTQSPTHLIKTRGQQVTLRCSSQSGHNTVSWYQQALGQGPQFIFQYYREEENGRGNFPPRFSGLQFPNYSSELNVNALELDDSALYLCASSWRDRGYEQYFGPGTRLTVT.

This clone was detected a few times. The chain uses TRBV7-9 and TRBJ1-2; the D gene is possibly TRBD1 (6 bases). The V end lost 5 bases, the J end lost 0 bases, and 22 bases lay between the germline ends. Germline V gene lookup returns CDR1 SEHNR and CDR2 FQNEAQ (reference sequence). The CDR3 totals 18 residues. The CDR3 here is CASSRIWRGLHSNYGYTF. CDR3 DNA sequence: TGTGCCAGCAGCCGAATATGGCGGGGGCTCCATTCTAACTATGGCTACACCTTC.

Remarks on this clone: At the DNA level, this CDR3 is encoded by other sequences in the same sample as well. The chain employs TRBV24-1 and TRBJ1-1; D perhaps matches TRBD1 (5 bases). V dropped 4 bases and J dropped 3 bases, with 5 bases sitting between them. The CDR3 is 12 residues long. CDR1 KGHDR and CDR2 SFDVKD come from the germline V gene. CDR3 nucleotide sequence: TGTGCCACCAGTGACAGGGACACTGAAGCTTTCTTT. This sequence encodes CATSDRDTEAFF.

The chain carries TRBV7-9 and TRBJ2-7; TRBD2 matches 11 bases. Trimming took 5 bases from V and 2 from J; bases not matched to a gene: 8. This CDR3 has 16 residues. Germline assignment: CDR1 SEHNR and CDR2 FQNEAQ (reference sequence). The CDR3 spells CASSPFRLAGTYEQYF. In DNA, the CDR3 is TGTGCCAGCAGCCCATTTAGACTAGCGGGAACCTACGAGCAGTACTTC.

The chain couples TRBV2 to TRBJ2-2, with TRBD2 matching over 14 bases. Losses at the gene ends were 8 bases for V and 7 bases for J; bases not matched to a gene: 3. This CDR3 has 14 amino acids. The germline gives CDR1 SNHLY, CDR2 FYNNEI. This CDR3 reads CASSGLAGVGELFF. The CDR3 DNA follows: TGTGCCAGCTCGGGACTAGCGGGAGTCGGGGAGCTGTTTTTT.

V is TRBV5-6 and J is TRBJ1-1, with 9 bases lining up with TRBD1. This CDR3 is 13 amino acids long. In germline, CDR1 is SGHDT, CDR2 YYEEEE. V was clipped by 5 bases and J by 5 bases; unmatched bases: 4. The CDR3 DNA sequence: TGTGCCAGCAGTACAGGGGGCGAAACTGAAGCTTTCTTT. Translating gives CASSTGGETEAFF.

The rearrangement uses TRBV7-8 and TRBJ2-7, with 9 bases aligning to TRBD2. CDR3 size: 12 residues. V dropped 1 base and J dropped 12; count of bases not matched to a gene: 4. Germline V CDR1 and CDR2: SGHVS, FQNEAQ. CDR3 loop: CASSLGGGLAYF. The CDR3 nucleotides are TGTGCCAGCAGCTTAGGAGGGGGACTAGCGTACTTC.

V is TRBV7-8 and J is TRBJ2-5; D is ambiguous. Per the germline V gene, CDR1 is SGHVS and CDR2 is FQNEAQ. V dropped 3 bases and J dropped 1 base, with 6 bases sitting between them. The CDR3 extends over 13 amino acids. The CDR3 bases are TGTGCCAGCAGCTTGCGATTCCAAGAGACCCAGTACTTC. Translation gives CASSLRFQETQYF.

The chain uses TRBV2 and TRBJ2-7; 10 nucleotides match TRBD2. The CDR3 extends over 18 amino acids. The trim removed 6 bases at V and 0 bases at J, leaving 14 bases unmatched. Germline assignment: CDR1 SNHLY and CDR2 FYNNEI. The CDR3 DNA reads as TGTGCCAGCAGGAGGACTAGCGGAGTGGGCCGCAGCTCCTACGAGCAGTACGTC. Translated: CASRRTSGVGRSSYEQYV.

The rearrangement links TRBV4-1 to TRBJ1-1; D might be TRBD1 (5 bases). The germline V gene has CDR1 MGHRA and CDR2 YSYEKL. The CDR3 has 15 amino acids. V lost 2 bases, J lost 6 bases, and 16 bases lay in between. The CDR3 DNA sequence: TGCGCCAGCAGCCAACCCCTCTCCGGGGGACCTGAAGCTTTCTTT. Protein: CASSQPLSGGPEAFF.

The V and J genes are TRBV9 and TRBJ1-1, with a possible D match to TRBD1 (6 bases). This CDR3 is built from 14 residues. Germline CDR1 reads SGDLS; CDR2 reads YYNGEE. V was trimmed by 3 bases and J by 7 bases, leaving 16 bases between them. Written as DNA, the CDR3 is TGTGCCAGCAGCGCGTACGGGACACCGTATGAAGCTTTCTTT. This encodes CASSAYGTPYEAFF. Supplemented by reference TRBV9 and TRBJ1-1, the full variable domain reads DSGVTQTPKHLITATGQRVTLRCSPRSGDLSVYWYQQSLDQGLQFLIQYYNGEERAKGNILERFSAQQFPDLHSELNLSSLELGDSALYFCASSAYGTPYEAFFGQGTRLTVV.

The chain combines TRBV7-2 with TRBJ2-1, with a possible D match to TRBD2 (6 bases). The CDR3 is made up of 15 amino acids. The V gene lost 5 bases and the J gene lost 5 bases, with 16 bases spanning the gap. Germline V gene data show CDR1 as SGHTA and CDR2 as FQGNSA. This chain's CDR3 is CASSVASGLNNEQFF. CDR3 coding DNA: TGTGCCAGCAGCGTGGCCTCGGGACTTAACAATGAGCAGTTCTTC. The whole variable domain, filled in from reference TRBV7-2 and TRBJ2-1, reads GAGVSQSPSNKVTEKGKDVELRCDPISGHTALYWYRQSLGQGLEFLIYFQGNSAPDKSGLPSDRFSAERTGGSVSTLTIQRTQQEDSAVYLCASSVASGLNNEQFFGPGTRLTVL.

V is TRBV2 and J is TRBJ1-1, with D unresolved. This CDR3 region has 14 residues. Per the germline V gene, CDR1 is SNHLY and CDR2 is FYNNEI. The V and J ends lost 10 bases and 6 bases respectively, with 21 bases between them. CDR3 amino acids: CATRRSGKGSEAFF. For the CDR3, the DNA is TGTGCCACCCGGCGAAGCGGGAAAGGCTCTGAAGCTTTCTTT.

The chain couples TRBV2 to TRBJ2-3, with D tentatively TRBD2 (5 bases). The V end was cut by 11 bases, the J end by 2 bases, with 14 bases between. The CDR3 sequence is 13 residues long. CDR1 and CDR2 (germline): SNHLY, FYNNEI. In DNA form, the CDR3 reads TGTGCCGGCGAGCGGAAGCTCACAGATACGCAGTATTTT. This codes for CAGERKLTDTQYF. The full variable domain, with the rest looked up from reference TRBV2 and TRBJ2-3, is EPEVTQTPSHQVTQMGQEVILRCVPISNHLYFYWYRQILGQKVEFLVSFYNNEISEKSEIFDDQFSVERPDGSNFTLKIRSTKLEDSAMYFCAGERKLTDTQYFGPGTRLTVL.

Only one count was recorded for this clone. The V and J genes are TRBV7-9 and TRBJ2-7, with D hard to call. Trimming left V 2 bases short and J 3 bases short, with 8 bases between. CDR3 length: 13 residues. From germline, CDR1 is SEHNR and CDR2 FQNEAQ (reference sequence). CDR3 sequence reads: CASSLLTGYEQYF. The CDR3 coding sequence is TGTGCCAGCAGCTTATTGACGGGCTACGAGCAGTACTTC.

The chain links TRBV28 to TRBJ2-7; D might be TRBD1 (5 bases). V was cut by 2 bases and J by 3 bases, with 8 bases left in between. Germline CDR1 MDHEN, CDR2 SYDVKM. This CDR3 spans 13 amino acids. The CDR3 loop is CASSLGQGYEQYF. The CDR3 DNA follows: TGTGCCAGCAGTTTAGGCCAGGGCTACGAGCAGTACTTC.

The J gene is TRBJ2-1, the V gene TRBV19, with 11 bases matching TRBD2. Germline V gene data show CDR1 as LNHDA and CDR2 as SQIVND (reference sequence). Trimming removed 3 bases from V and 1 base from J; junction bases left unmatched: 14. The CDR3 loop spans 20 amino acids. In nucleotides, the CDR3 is TGTGCCAGTAGTATGAGGGTCGGGCTAGCGGGAGGTGTGTCCTACAATGAGCAGTTCTTC. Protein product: CASSMRVGLAGGVSYNEQFF.

The CDR3 spells CASSLQGGNTEAFF. In DNA form, the CDR3 reads TGTGCCAGCAGCCTTCAGGGGGGGAACACTGAAGCTTTCTTT. This chain connects TRBV2 to TRBJ1-1, with 7 bases identical to TRBD1. Germline CDR1 SNHLY, CDR2 FYNNEI. The CDR3 runs 14 residues. V dropped 6 bases and J dropped 1; count of bases not matched to a gene: 5. The whole variable domain, remainder taken from reference TRBV2 and TRBJ1-1, is EPEVTQTPSHQVTQMGQEVILRCVPISNHLYFYWYRQILGQKVEFLVSFYNNEISEKSEIFDDQFSVERPDGSNFTLKIRSTKLEDSAMYFCASSLQGGNTEAFFGQGTRLTVV.

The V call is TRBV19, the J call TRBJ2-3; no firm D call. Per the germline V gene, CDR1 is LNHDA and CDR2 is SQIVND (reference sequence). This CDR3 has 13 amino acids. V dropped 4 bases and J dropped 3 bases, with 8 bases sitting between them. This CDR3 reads CASSTQRTDTQYF. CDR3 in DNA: TGTGCCAGTAGTACCCAGAGGACAGATACGCAGTATTTT.

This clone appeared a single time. CDR3 DNA: TGTGCCAGCAGCTTAGCGGGCGGGCTAGCCTACAATGAGCAGTTCTTC. Residues: CASSLAGGLAYNEQFF. This chain joins TRBV7-9 and TRBJ2-1; D possibly corresponds to TRBD2 (5 bases). The CDR3 has 16 residues. V was shortened by 0 bases and J by 2 bases, with 11 bases between the two germline ends. Germline CDR1 is SEHNR and CDR2 is FQNEAQ (reference sequence).

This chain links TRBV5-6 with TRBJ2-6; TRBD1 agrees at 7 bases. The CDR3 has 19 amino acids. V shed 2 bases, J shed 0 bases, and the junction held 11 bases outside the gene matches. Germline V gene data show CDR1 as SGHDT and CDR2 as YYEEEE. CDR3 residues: CASSLLPGQISSGANVLTF. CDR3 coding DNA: TGTGCCAGCAGCTTACTACCGGGACAGATCAGCTCTGGGGCCAACGTCCTGACTTTC.

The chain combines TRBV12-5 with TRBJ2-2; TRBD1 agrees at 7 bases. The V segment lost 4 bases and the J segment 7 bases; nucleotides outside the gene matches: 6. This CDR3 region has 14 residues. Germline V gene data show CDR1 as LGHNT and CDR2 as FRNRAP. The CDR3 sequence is CASGSDTGVGELFF. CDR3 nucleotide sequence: TGTGCTAGTGGTTCGGACACAGGGGTCGGGGAGCTGTTTTTT.

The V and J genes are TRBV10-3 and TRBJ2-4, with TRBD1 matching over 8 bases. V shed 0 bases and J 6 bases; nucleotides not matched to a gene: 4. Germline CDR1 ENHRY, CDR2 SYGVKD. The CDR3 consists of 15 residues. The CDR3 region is CAISESLGQGNIQYF. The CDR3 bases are TGTGCCATCAGTGAGTCCCTTGGACAGGGAAACATTCAGTACTTC.

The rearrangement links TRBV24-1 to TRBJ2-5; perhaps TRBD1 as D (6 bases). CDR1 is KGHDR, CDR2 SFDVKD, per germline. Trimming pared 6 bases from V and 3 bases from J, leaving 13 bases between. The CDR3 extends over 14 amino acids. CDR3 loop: CATSPTGWEETQYF. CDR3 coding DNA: TGTGCCACCAGTCCTACAGGGTGGGAAGAGACCCAGTACTTC.

The CDR3 is CASSLAVFSGRTTDTQYF. DNA for the CDR3: TGTGCCAGCAGCTTGGCCGTATTTAGCGGGAGAACCACAGATACGCAGTATTTT. The chain links TRBV5-6 to TRBJ2-3, with TRBD2 identical over 9 bases. CDR1 SGHDT and CDR2 YYEEEE come from the germline V gene. Unmatched junction bases numbered 10, after V lost 0 bases and J lost 2 bases. The CDR3 runs 18 residues.

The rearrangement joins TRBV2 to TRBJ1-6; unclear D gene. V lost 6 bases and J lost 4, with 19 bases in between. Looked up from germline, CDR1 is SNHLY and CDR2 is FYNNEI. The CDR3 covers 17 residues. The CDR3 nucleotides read TGTGCCAGCAGCAATCCCCCAGCGAGAGAATATAATTCACCCCTCCACTTT. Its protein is CASSNPPAREYNSPLHF. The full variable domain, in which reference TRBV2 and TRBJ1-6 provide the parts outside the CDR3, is EPEVTQTPSHQVTQMGQEVILRCVPISNHLYFYWYRQILGQKVEFLVSFYNNEISEKSEIFDDQFSVERPDGSNFTLKIRSTKLEDSAMYFCASSNPPAREYNSPLHFGNGTRLTVT.

This CDR3 is CASSIQGLGTNEKLFF. For the CDR3, the DNA is TGTGCCAGCAGCATTCAGGGGTTGGGAACTAATGAAAAACTGTTTTTT. The V call is TRBV5-4, the J call TRBJ1-4; TRBD1 is a possible D gene (6 bases). V dropped 4 bases and J dropped 1 base, with 14 bases sitting between them. Germline values: CDR1 SGHNT, CDR2 YYREEE (reference sequence). The length of the CDR3 is 16 residues.

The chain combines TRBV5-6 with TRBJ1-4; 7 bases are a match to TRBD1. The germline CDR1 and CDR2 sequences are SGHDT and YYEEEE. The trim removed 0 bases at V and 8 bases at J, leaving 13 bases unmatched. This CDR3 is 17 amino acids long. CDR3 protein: CASSLALSDRAGEKLFF. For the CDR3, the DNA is TGTGCCAGCAGCTTGGCCCTATCTGACAGGGCGGGAGAAAAACTGTTTTTT.

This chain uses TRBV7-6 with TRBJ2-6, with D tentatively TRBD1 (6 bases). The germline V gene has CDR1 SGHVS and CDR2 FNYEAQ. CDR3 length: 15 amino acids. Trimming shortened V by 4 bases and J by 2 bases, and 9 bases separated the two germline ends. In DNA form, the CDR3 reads TGTGCCAGCAGCTCAAGACAGGCTGGGGCCAACGTCCTGACTTTC. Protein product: CASSSRQAGANVLTF.